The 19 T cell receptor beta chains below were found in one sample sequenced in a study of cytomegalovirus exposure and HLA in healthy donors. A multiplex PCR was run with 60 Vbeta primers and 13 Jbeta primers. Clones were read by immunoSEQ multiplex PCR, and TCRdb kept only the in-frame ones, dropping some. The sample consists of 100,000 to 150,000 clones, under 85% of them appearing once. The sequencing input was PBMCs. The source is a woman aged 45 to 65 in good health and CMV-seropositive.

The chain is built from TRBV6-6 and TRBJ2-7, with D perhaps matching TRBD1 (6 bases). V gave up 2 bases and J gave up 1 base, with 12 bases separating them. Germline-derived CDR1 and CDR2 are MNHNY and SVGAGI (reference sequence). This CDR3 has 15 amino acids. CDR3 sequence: CASSYPHQGSYEQYF. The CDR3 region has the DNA TGTGCCAGCAGTTACCCACATCAGGGGTCCTACGAGCAGTACTTC.

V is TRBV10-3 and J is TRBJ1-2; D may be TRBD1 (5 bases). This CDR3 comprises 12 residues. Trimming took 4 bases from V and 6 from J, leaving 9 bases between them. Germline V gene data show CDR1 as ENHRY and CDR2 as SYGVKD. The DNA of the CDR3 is TGTGCCATCAGTGTTTCAGGGAATGGCTACACCTTC. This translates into CAISVSGNGYTF.

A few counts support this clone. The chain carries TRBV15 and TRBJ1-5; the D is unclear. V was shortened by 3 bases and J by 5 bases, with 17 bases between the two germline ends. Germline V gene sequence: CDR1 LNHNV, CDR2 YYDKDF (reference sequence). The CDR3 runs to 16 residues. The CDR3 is CATSSRRRRADQPQHF. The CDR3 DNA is TGTGCCACCAGCAGTCGCCGGAGGCGAGCGGATCAGCCCCAGCATTTT.

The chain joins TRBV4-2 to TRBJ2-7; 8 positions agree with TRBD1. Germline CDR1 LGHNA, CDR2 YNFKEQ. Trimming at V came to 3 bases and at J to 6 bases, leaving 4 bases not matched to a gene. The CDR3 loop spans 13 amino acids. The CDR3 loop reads CASSQPGGPEQYF. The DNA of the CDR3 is TGTGCCAGCAGCCAGCCAGGGGGCCCCGAGCAGTACTTC.

The CDR3 here is CASSSLGGNNEQFF. CDR3 in DNA: TGTGCCAGCAGCTCCCTTGGCGGAAACAATGAGCAGTTCTTC. This chain uses TRBV5-8 with TRBJ2-1; D not certain. CDR3 length: 14 amino acids. V was shortened by 3 bases and J by 5 bases, with 12 bases between the two germline ends. Germline V gene data show CDR1 as SGHTS and CDR2 as YDEGEE.

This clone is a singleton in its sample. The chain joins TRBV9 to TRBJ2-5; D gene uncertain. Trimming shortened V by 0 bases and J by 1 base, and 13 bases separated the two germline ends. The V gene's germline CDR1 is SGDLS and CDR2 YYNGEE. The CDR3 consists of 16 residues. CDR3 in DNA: TGTGCCAGCAGCGTAGGGCTTGACAACTCCCAAGAGACCCAGTACTTC. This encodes CASSVGLDNSQETQYF.

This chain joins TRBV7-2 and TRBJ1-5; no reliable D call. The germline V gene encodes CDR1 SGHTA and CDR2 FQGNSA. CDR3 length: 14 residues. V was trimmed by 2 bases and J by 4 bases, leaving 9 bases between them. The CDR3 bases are TGTGCCAGCAGCTTACTGGGCCCAAATCAGCCCCAGCATTTT. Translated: CASSLLGPNQPQHF. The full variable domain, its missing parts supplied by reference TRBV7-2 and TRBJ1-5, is GAGVSQSPSNKVTEKGKDVELRCDPISGHTALYWYRQSLGQGLEFLIYFQGNSAPDKSGLPSDRFSAERTGGSVSTLTIQRTQQEDSAVYLCASSLLGPNQPQHFGDGTRLSIL.

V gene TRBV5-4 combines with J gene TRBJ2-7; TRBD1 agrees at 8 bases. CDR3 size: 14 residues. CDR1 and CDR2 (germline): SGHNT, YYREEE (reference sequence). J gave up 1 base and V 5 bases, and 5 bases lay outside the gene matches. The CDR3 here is CASRRGQESYEQYF. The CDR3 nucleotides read TGTGCCAGCAGACGGGGACAGGAGTCCTACGAGCAGTACTTC. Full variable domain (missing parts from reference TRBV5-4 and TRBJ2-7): ETGVTQSPTHLIKTRGQQVTLRCSSQSGHNTVSWYQQALGQGPQFIFQYYREEENGRGNFPPRFSGLQFPNYSSELNVNALELDDSALYLCASRRGQESYEQYFGPGTRLTVT.

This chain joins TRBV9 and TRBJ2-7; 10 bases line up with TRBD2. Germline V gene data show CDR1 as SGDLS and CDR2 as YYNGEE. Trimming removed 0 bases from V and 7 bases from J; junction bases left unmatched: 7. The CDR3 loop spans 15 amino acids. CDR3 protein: CASSVEPSGSGEQYF. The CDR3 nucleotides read TGTGCCAGCAGCGTAGAACCTAGCGGGAGTGGAGAGCAGTACTTC.

The CDR3 DNA reads as TGTGCCAGCAGCTGGTCCCGGGTGGAGACGCAGTATTTT. Translation: CASSWSRVETQYF. This chain connects TRBV5-6 to TRBJ2-3; no clear D gene. Germline V gene lookup returns CDR1 SGHDT and CDR2 YYEEEE. The V gene lost 3 bases and the J gene lost 9 bases, with 14 bases spanning the gap. This CDR3 has 13 amino acids. Full variable domain (outside the CDR3, taken from reference TRBV5-6 and TRBJ2-3): DAGVTQSPTHLIKTRGQQVTLRCSPKSGHDTVSWYQQALGQGPQFIFQYYEEEERQRGNFPDRFSGHQFPNYSSELNVNALLLGDSALYLCASSWSRVETQYFGPGTRLTVL.

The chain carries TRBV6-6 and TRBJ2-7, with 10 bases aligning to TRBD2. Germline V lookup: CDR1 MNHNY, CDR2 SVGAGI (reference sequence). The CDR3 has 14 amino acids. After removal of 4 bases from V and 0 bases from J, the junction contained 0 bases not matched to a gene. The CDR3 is CASSLAGGSYEQYF. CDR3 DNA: TGTGCCAGCAGTTTAGCGGGGGGCTCCTACGAGCAGTACTTC.

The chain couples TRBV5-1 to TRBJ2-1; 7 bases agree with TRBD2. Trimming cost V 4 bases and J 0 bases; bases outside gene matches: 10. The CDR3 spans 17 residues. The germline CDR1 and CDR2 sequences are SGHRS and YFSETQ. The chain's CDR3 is CASSPGGRAYSYNEQFF. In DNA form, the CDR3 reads TGCGCCAGCAGCCCGGGGGGACGCGCCTACTCCTACAATGAGCAGTTCTTC. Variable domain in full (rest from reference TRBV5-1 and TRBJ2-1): KAGVTQTPRYLIKTRGQQVTLSCSPISGHRSVSWYQQTPGQGLQFLFEYFSETQRNKGNFPGRFSGRQFSNSRSEMNVSTLELGDSALYLCASSPGGRAYSYNEQFFGPGTRLTVL.

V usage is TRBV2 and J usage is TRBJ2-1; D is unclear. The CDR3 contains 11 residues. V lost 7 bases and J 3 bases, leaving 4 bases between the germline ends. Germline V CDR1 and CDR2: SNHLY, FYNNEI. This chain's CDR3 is CASTVYNEQFF. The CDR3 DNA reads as TGTGCCAGCACTGTCTACAATGAGCAGTTCTTC.

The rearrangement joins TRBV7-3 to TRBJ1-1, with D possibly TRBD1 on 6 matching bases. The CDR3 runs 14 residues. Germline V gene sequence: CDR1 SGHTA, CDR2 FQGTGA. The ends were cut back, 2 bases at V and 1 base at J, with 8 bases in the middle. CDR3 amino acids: CASSLQGRNTEAFF. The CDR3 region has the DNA TGTGCCAGCAGCTTACAGGGGCGGAACACTGAAGCTTTCTTT.

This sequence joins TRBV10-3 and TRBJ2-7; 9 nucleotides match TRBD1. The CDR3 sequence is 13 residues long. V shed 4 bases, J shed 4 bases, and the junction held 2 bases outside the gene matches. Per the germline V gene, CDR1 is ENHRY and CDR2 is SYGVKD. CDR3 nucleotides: TGTGCCATCAGTGCGACAGGGGGATACGAGCAGTACTTC. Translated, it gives CAISATGGYEQYF.

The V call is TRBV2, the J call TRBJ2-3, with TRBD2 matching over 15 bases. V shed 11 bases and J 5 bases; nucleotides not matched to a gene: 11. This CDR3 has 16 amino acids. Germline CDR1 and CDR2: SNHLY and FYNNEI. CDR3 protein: CAARTSGRAGRDTQYF. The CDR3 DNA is TGTGCCGCTCGGACTAGCGGGAGGGCCGGGAGAGATACGCAGTATTTT.

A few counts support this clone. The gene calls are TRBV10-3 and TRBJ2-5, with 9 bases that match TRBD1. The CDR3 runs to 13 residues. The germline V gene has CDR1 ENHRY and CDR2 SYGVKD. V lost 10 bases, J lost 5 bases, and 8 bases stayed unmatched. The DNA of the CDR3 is TGTGCCACCAGGACAGGGGTTATTGAGACCCAGTACTTC. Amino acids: CATRTGVIETQYF.

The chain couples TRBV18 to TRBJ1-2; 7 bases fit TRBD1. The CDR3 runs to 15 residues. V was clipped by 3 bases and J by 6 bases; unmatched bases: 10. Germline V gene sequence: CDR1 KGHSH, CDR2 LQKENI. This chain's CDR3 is CASSPQGGDVNGYTF. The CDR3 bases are TGTGCCAGCTCACCCCAGGGGGGTGACGTGAATGGCTACACCTTC. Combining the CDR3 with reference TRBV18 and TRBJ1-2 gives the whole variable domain NAGVMQNPRHLVRRRGQEARLRCSPMKGHSHVYWYRQLPEEGLKFMVYLQKENIIDESGMPKERFSAEFPKEGPSILRIQQVVRGDSAAYFCASSPQGGDVNGYTFGSGTRLTVV.

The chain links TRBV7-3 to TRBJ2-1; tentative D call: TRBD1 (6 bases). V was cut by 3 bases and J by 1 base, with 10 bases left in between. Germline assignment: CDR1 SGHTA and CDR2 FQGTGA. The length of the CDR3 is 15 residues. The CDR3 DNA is TGTGCCAGCAGCTTTCAACAGGGATCCTACAATGAGCAGTTCTTC. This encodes CASSFQQGSYNEQFF.